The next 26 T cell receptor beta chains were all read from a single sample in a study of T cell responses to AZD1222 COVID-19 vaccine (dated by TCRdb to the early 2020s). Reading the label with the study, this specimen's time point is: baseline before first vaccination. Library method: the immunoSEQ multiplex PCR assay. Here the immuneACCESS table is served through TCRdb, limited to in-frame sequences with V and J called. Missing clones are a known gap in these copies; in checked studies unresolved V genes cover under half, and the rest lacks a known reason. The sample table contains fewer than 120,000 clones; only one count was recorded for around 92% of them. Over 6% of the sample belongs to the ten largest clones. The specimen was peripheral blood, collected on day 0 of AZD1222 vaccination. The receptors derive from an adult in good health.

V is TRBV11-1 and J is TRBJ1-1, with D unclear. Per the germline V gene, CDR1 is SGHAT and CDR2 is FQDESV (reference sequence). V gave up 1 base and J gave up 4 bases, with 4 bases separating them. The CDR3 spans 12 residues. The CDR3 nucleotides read TGTGCCAGCAGCTTAGATGGCACTGAAGCTTTCTTT. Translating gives CASSLDGTEAFF.

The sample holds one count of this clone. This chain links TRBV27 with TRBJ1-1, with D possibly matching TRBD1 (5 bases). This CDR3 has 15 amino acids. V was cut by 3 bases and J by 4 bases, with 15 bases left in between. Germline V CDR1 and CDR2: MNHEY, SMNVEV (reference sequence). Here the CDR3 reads CASSFSWGVGTEAFF. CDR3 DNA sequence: TGTGCCAGCAGTTTCTCTTGGGGGGTCGGCACTGAAGCTTTCTTT.

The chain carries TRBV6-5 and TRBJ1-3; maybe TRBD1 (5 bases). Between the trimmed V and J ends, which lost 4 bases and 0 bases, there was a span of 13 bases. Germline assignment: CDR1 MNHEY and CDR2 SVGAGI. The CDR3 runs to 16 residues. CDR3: CASSSGTFVSGNTIYF. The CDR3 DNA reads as TGTGCCAGCAGTTCCGGGACGTTCGTCTCTGGAAACACCATATATTTT.

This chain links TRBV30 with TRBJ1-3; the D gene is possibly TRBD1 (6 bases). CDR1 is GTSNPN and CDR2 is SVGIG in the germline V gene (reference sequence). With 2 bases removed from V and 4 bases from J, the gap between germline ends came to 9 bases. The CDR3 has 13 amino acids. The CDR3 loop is CAWSMDSGNTIYF. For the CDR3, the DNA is TGTGCCTGGAGTATGGACAGCGGAAACACCATATATTTT.

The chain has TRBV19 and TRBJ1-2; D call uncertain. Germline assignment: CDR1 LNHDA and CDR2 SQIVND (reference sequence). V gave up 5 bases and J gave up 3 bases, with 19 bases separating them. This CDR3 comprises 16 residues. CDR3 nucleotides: TGTGCCAGTAGTCTCACTCCCGCACAAGGGTACTATGGCTACACCTTC. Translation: CASSLTPAQGYYGYTF.

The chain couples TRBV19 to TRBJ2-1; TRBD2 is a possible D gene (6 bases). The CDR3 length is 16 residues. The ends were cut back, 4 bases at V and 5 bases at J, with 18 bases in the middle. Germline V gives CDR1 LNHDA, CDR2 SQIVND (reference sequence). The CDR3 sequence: CASSSLLRGLNNEQFF. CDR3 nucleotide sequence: TGTGCCAGTAGTAGCCTCTTGCGGGGCTTGAACAATGAGCAGTTCTTC.

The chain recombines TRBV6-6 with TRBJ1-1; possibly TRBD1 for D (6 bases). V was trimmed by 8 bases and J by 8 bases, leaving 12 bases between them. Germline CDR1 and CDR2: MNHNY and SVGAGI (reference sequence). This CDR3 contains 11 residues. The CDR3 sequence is CASGRGGEAFF. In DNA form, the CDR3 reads TGTGCCAGCGGCCGAGGGGGGGAAGCTTTCTTT.

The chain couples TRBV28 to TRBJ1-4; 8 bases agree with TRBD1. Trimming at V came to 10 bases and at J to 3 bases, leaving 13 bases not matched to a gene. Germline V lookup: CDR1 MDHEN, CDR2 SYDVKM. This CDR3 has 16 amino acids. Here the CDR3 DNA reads TGTGCCACGAAGAACAGGGGGGGAACGGCTAATGAAAAACTGTTTTTT. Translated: CATKNRGGTANEKLFF.

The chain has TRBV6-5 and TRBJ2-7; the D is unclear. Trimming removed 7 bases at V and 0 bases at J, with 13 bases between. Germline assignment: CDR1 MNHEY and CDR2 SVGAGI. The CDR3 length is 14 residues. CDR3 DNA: TGTGCCAGCACCGACCCGGGCAGCTCCTACGAGCAGTACTTC. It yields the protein CASTDPGSSYEQYF.

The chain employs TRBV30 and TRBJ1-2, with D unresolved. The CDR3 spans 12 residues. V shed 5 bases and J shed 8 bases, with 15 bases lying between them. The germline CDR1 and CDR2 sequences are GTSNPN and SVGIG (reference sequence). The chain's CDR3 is CAWLRNVEGYTF. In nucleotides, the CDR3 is TGTGCCTGGCTAAGGAACGTCGAGGGCTACACCTTC.

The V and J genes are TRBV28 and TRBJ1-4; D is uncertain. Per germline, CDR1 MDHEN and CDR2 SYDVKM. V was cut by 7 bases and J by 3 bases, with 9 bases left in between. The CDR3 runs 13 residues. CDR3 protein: CASKGSPNEKLFF. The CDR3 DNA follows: TGTGCCAGCAAGGGATCCCCTAATGAAAAACTGTTTTTT.

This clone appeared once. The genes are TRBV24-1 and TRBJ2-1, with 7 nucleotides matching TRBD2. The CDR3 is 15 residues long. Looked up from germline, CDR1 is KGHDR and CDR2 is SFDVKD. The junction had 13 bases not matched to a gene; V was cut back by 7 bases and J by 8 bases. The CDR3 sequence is CATSKRGVRVDEQFF. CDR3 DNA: TGTGCCACCAGCAAACGGGGGGTCCGGGTTGATGAGCAGTTCTTC.

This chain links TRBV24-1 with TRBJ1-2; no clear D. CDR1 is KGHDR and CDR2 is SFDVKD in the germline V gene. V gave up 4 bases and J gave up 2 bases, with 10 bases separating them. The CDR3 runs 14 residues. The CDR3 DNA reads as TGTGCCACCAGTGACAATGGCGGGAACTATGGCTACACCTTC. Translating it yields CATSDNGGNYGYTF.

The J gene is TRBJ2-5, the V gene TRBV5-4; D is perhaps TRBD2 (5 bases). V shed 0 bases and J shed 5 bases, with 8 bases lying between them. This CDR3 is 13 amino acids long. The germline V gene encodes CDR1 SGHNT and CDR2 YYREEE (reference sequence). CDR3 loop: CASSLDPGETQYF. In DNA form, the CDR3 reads TGTGCCAGCAGCTTGGATCCGGGGGAGACCCAGTACTTC.

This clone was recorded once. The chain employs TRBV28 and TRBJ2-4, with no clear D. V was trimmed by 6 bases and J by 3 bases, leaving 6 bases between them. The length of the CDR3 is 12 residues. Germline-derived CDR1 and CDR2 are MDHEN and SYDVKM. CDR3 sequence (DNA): TGTGCCAGCAGACGGTACAAAAACATTCAGTACTTC. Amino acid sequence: CASRRYKNIQYF.

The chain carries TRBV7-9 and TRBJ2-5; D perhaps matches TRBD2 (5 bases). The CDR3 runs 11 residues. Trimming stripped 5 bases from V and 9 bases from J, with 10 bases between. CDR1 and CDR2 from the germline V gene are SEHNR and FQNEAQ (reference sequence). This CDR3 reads CASSTPGSQYF. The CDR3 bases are TGTGCCAGCAGCACCCCGGGGTCCCAGTACTTC.

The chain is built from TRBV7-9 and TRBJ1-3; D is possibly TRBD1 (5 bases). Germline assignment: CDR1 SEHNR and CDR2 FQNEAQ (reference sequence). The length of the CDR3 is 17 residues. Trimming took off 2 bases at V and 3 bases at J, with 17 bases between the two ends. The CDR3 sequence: CASSLTGTQNGGNTIYF. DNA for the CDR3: TGTGCCAGCAGCTTAACCGGGACTCAGAATGGTGGAAACACCATATATTTT.

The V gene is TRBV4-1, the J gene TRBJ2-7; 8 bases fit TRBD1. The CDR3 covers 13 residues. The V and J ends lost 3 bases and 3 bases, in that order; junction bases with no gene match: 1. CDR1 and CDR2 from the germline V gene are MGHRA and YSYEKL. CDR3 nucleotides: TGCGCCAGCAGCCAGGGGACAGGCTACGAGCAGTACTTC. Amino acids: CASSQGTGYEQYF.

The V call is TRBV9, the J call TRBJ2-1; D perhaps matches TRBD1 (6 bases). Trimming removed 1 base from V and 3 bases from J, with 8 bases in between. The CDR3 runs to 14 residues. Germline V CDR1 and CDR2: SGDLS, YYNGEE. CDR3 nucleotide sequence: TGTGCCAGCAGCGTACCGGACAGCTACAATGAGCAGTTCTTC. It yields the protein CASSVPDSYNEQFF.

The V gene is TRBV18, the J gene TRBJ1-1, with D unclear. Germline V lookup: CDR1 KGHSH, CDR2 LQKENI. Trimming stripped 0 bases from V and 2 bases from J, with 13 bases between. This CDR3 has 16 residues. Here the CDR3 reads CASSPPFSTGNTEAFF. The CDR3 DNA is TGTGCCAGCTCACCACCGTTTTCTACGGGAAACACTGAAGCTTTCTTT.

The chain's CDR3 is CASTPDSYTQYF. CDR3 nucleotide sequence: TGTGCCAGCACCCCGGACTCCTATACGCAGTATTTT. The V gene is TRBV12-3 or TRBV12-4, the J gene TRBJ2-3; TRBD2 is a possible D gene (5 bases). The CDR3 consists of 12 residues. With 7 bases removed from V and 7 bases from J, the gap between germline ends came to 12 bases.

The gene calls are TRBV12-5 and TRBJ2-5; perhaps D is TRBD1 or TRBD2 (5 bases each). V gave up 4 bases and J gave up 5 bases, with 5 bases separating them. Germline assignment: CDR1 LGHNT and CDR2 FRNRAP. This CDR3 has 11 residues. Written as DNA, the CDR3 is TGTGCTAGTGGTTGGGGGGAGACCCAGTACTTC. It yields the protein CASGWGETQYF.

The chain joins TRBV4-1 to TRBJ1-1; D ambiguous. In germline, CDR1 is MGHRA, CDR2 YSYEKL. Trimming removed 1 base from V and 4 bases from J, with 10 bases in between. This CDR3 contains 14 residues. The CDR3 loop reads CASSQVLGFTEAFF. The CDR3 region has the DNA TGCGCCAGCAGCCAAGTATTGGGATTCACTGAAGCTTTCTTT.

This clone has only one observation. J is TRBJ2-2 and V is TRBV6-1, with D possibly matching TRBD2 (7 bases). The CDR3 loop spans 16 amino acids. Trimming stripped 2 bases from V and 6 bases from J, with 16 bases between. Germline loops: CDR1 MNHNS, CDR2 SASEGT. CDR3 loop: CASSEYRGASSGELFF. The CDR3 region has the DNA TGTGCCAGCAGTGAATACCGGGGGGCATCGTCCGGGGAGCTGTTTTTT.

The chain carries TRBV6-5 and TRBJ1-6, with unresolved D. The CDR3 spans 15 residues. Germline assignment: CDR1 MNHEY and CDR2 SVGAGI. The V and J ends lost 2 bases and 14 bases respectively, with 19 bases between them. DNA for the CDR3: TGTGCCAGCAGTTACGAGACAAGAGTCTTAGGCGCCCTCCACTTT. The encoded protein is CASSYETRVLGALHF.

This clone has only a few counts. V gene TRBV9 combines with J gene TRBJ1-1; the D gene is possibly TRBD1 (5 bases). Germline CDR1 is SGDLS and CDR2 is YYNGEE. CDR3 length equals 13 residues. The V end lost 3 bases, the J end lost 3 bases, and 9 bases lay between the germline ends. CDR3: CASSARQYTEAFF. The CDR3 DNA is TGTGCCAGCAGCGCCAGACAGTACACTGAAGCTTTCTTT.